This T cell receptor (beta chain) was observed in a study of blood T cell repertoires in COVID-19. Turning to the study itself: Sites across the United States, Italy and Spain contributed samples from acute and convalescent COVID-19. Sample material is recorded as cDNA or gDNA derived from T cells, B-cell-depleted T cells, or PBMCs.

CDR3 size: 15 residues. Germline CDR1 is SGHRS and CDR2 is YFSETQ. Trimming pared 1 base from V and 6 bases from J, leaving 14 bases between. Seattle patient enrollment occurred during active infection, with longitudinal follow-up thereafter. Authors' data handling: Researchers report that nucleated cell counts were estimated from reference gene primer amplification. Libraries were prepared by immunoSEQ multiplex PCR; TCRdb keeps only in-frame clonotypes and omits some of them. The V and J calls and clone size were taken over from that table, and D and trimming were inferred from the DNA. Of about 480,000 clones in the sample, roughly nine tenths were seen once.

The sequencing input was peripheral blood. The chain links TRBV5-1 to TRBJ2-1, with a weak D call TRBD2 (5 bases). The source is a man between 18 and 29 years old with COVID-19, enrolled during active disease. The CDR3 here is CASSLSYGVSNEQFF. In DNA, the CDR3 is TGCGCCAGCAGCTTGAGCTACGGGGTCTCCAATGAGCAGTTCTTC.